This T cell receptor beta chain was sequenced during a study of blood T cell repertoires in COVID-19. The method was immunoSEQ multiplex PCR; TCRdb's version includes in-frame clones alone and lacks a portion of them. The sample holds some 100,000 clones, 90% to 95% seen once. The sequence derives from a man between 60 and 75 years old with acute or convalescent COVID-19. The sample was peripheral blood.

CDR3 nucleotides: TGTGCCAGCAGCCAAATGAGCGGGAGGGATACGCAGTATTTT. Translated: CASSQMSGRDTQYF. The rearrangement uses TRBV3-1 (or the pseudogene TRBV3-2) and TRBJ2-3, with TRBD2 matching over 9 bases. The V gene end was trimmed by 2 bases and the J gene end by 6 bases; junction bases not matched to a gene: 3. The CDR3 is 14 amino acids. Per the germline V gene, CDR1 is LGHDT and CDR2 is YNNKEL (reference sequence).